This is a list of T cell receptor beta chains from one sample in a study of OX40 agonist ivuxolimab in advanced cancers. Assay: immunoSEQ multiplex PCR; the TCRdb copy retains only in-frame clones and omits some. The sample lists about 17,000 clones, around 69% occurring once. This material consisted of CD4+ or CD8+ T cells sorted from blood, taken in a trial of the OX40 agonist ivuxolimab. Source of these receptors: an adult with an advanced solid tumor such as melanoma, head and neck, liver or kidney cancer. Each CDR3 is given with its conserved first and last residue. Each record gives: J gene, clone size, V gene, D gene, CDR3 DNA, CDR3 protein. A D gene is named only where the DNA matches it firmly. Clone size is given for some rows only: seen once, a few or many times, or a class if the clone is expanded.

j_call: TRBJ2-1
clone_size: .
v_call: TRBV10-3
d_call: .
cdr3_nt: TGTGCCGTAACCCCGATATCCTCTTCAAGTGAGCAGTTCTTC
cdr3_aa: CAVTPISSSSEQFF

j_call: TRBJ2-7
clone_size: once
v_call: TRBV2
d_call: .
cdr3_nt: TGTGCCAGCAGTGGGAGGGTAGAAGGGTACGAGCAGTACTTC
cdr3_aa: CASSGRVEGYEQYF

j_call: TRBJ1-1
clone_size: .
v_call: TRBV11-2
d_call: .
cdr3_nt: TGTGCCAGCAGCTTAGGGGTCTCAACCACTGAAGCTTTCTTT
cdr3_aa: CASSLGVSTTEAFF

j_call: TRBJ2-1
clone_size: few
v_call: TRBV7-9
d_call: .
cdr3_nt: TGTGCCAGCAGCTCAAGGGGTTCAGGAAAGGGTGAGCAGTTCTTC
cdr3_aa: CASSSRGSGKGEQFF

j_call: TRBJ2-1
clone_size: .
v_call: TRBV27
d_call: .
cdr3_nt: TGTGCCAGCAGTTTGGCGGTCCGGCGAGGGGATGAGCAGTTCTTC
cdr3_aa: CASSLAVRRGDEQFF

j_call: TRBJ2-3
clone_size: few
v_call: TRBV30
d_call: TRBD2
cdr3_nt: TGTGCCTGGAGAGCTGGACTAGCGGGAGGGATGGGCCACACAGATACGCAGTATTTT
cdr3_aa: CAWRAGLAGGMGHTDTQYF

j_call: TRBJ2-7
clone_size: .
v_call: TRBV7-8
d_call: .
cdr3_nt: TGTGCCAGCAGCTCCGGACTGGACGAGCAGTACTTC
cdr3_aa: CASSSGLDEQYF

j_call: TRBJ2-7
clone_size: .
v_call: TRBV6-1
d_call: TRBD2
cdr3_nt: TGTGCCATCAGTGAGACCGCTCCTAGCGGGAGCTCCTACGAGCAGTACTTC
cdr3_aa: CAISETAPSGSSYEQYF

j_call: TRBJ2-3
clone_size: .
v_call: TRBV19
d_call: TRBD2
cdr3_nt: TGTGCCAGTAAGACTAGCGGGACTAGCACAGATACGCAGTATTTT
cdr3_aa: CASKTSGTSTDTQYF

j_call: TRBJ2-1
clone_size: .
v_call: TRBV5-1
d_call: TRBD1
cdr3_nt: TGCGCCAGCAGCACACGGACAGGGAGCTCCTACAATGAGCAGTTCTTC
cdr3_aa: CASSTRTGSSYNEQFF

j_call: TRBJ2-5
clone_size: .
v_call: TRBV5-4
d_call: TRBD2
cdr3_nt: TGTGCCAGCAGCTTTAGGGCTAGCGGGGGACAAGAGACCCAGTACTTC
cdr3_aa: CASSFRASGGQETQYF

j_call: TRBJ2-7
clone_size: .
v_call: TRBV7-2
d_call: TRBD2
cdr3_nt: TGTGCCAGCAGCTTGACGATGACTAGCGAAGGGGACGAGCAGTACTTC
cdr3_aa: CASSLTMTSEGDEQYF

j_call: TRBJ2-7
clone_size: .
v_call: TRBV11-2
d_call: TRBD1
cdr3_nt: TGTGCCAGCAGCTTAACAGGGGCTTTGTCTTCGTACGAGCAGTACTTC
cdr3_aa: CASSLTGALSSYEQYF

j_call: TRBJ2-1
clone_size: once
v_call: TRBV18
d_call: .
cdr3_nt: TGTGCCAGCTCCGGCCAGGGGAGGGGGACTTACAATGAGCAGTTCTTC
cdr3_aa: CASSGQGRGTYNEQFF

j_call: TRBJ2-7
clone_size: once
v_call: TRBV27
d_call: .
cdr3_nt: TGTGCCAGCAGTCCGGGGACATCTGCCTACGAGCAGTACTTC
cdr3_aa: CASSPGTSAYEQYF

j_call: TRBJ2-7
clone_size: .
v_call: TRBV6-1
d_call: .
cdr3_nt: TGTGCCAGCAGTGAAGACAGACTAGCCTACGAGCAGTACTTC
cdr3_aa: CASSEDRLAYEQYF

j_call: TRBJ2-3
clone_size: .
v_call: TRBV5-1
d_call: TRBD1
cdr3_nt: TGCGCCAGCAGCTTGGGGGACAGGGAGGTAGATACGCAGTATTTT
cdr3_aa: CASSLGDREVDTQYF

j_call: TRBJ1-2
clone_size: .
v_call: TRBV20-1
d_call: .
cdr3_nt: TGCAGTGCAGAGGACAATTATGGCTACACCTTC
cdr3_aa: CSAEDNYGYTF

j_call: TRBJ2-1
clone_size: medium-sized
v_call: TRBV7-6
d_call: TRBD2
cdr3_nt: TGTGCCAGCAGCTTAGAGTCCCCCGGACTAGCGGGAGGGCCTGAGGGCAATGAGCAGTTCTTC
cdr3_aa: CASSLESPGLAGGPEGNEQFF